The sequence of this T cell receptor beta chain was determined in a study of blood T cell repertoires in COVID-19. Study summary: Sources were T cells, B-cell-depleted T cells, or PBMCs; the material itself was cDNA or gDNA.

Germline V gives CDR1 MNHEY, CDR2 SMNVEV (reference sequence). Trimming stripped 8 bases from V and 5 bases from J, with 9 bases between. The CDR3 covers 11 residues. How the authors handled the data: The authors estimated nucleated cell counts from reference gene primer amplification. Data came from immunoSEQ multiplex PCR; TCRdb stores just in-frame clones and leaves some out. The V and J calls and clone size were taken over from that table, and D and trimming were inferred from the DNA. The sample lists a few hundred thousand clones; almost 85% were seen once. V is TRBV27 and J is TRBJ2-5; tentative D call: TRBD2 (5 bases). This receptor was taken from a human donor in a cohort sampled during active COVID-19. Sequences were obtained from peripheral blood. The CDR3: CASSRGETQYF. CDR3 nucleotide sequence: TGTGCCAGCTCTAGAGGGGAGACCCAGTACTTC.